This T cell receptor (beta chain) was recovered during a study of T cells in Graves' hyperthyroidism and ophthalmopathy. RNA transcripts provided the source from which TCR beta CDR3 regions were amplified. First-round RT-PCR targeting the TCR CDR3 was performed with the HTBI primer set. TCRdb re-called the multiplex PCR reads with MiXCR, one entry per CDR3 protein. The data show 600,000 or so distinct CDR3 sequences, under 60% seen once. This TCR was sampled from a woman aged 18-29 years with Graves' hyperthyroidism. The sample consisted of peripheral blood or thyroid tissue (not recorded which).

CDR3 in amino acids: CASSVQGRTEAFF. CDR3 sequence (DNA): TGTGCCAGCAGCGTACAGGGACGCACTGAAGCTTTCTTT. V gene TRBV7-8 combines with J gene TRBJ1-1, with a tentative D call TRBD1 (6 bases). CDR3 length: 13 residues. CDR1 SGHVS and CDR2 FQNEAQ come from the germline V gene. Trimming cost V 5 bases and J 4 bases, with 11 bases left between them.